This T cell receptor beta chain was recovered during a study of graft-versus-host responses after intestinal transplantation. Trimming stripped 5 bases from V and 2 bases from J, with 13 bases between. CDR3 length: 15 amino acids. Germline lookup yields CDR1 PRHDT and CDR2 FYEKMQ (reference sequence). Profiling relied on immunoSEQ multiplex PCR, and the TCRdb table lists in-frame clones only, not all of them. In the table there are approximately 10,000 clones, around 33% of which are singletons. The authors combined 200,000 CFSE-labeled responder cells with 200,000 irradiated, violet-dye-labeled stimulator cells in plates.

The chain carries TRBV13 and TRBJ2-1; D is possibly TRBD1 (6 bases). The source material was alloreactive CD8+ T cells from a mixed lymphocyte reaction culture, sampled before intestinal transplant. Subset defined: CFSE-low proliferating T cells sorted from roughly six-day pre-transplant mixed lymphocyte reaction (GvH or HvG direction). The receptor's source is a human patient who received an intestinal transplant. The CDR3 loop is CASSPVRGPYNEQFF. The CDR3 DNA reads as TGTGCCAGCAGCCCTGTCAGGGGCCCCTACAATGAGCAGTTCTTC. The whole variable domain, remainder taken from reference TRBV13 and TRBJ2-1, is AAGVIQSPRHLIKEKRETATLKCYPIPRHDTVYWYQQGPGQDPQFLISFYEKMQSDKGSIPDRFSAQQFSDYHSELNMSSLELGDSALYFCASSPVRGPYNEQFFGPGTRLTVL.